This entry lists 22 T cell receptor beta chains sequenced from one sample in a study of blood T cell repertoires in COVID-19. The table came from immunoSEQ multiplex PCR; TCRdb's copy has only in-frame clones and leaves some out. The table records under 400,000 clones, about nine tenths of them present only once. Sequenced input: peripheral blood. All receptors come from a woman younger than 45 with COVID-19, enrolled during active disease.

This clone was counted a single time. In DNA, the CDR3 is TGTGCCAGCACCGCGGGTAATGAGCAGTTCTTC. This sequence encodes CASTAGNEQFF. The chain recombines TRBV5-4 with TRBJ2-1; D perhaps matches TRBD2 (5 bases). CDR1 SGHNT and CDR2 YYREEE come from the germline V gene (reference sequence). The V end was cut by 6 bases, the J end by 7 bases, with 8 bases between. CDR3 length equals 11 residues.

This clone was detected a few times. This chain connects TRBV6-2 or TRBV6-3 to TRBJ2-3; the match to TRBD2 covers 7 bases. Unmatched junction bases numbered 4, after V lost 2 bases and J lost 2 bases. Germline assignment: CDR1 MNHEY and CDR2 SVGEGT. This CDR3 comprises 15 residues. The CDR3, as DNA: TGTGCCAGCAGTTACGGTAGCGGGTCCACAGATACGCAGTATTTT. Translated: CASSYGSGSTDTQYF.

V gene TRBV19 combines with J gene TRBJ2-1; D not resolved. CDR1 and CDR2 from the germline V gene are LNHDA and SQIVND (reference sequence). Trimming took 0 bases from V and 0 from J, leaving 9 bases between them. The CDR3 covers 16 residues. The CDR3 DNA reads TGTGCCAGTAGTATAGAGGCGTCTAGCTCCTACAATGAGCAGTTCTTC. Protein product: CASSIEASSSYNEQFF.

V usage is TRBV7-2 and J usage is TRBJ2-1, with D possibly matching TRBD2 (5 bases). V was clipped by 1 base and J by 9 bases, with 13 bases between them. Germline V gene lookup returns CDR1 SGHTA and CDR2 FQGNSA. The CDR3 spans 14 residues. Here the CDR3 DNA reads TGTGCCAGCAGCTTAGAAGGAGCGGTTCCTGAGCAGTTCTTC. As protein: CASSLEGAVPEQFF.

V usage is TRBV5-1 and J usage is TRBJ1-1; no clear D gene. Germline-derived CDR1 and CDR2 are SGHRS and YFSETQ. This CDR3 comprises 14 residues. V lost 3 bases to trimming and J lost 1 base, with 10 bases between them. The CDR3 spells CASSWAGRNTEAFF. The CDR3 DNA reads TGCGCCAGCAGCTGGGCAGGCCGGAACACTGAAGCTTTCTTT.

J is TRBJ2-3 and V is TRBV12-5; 10 nucleotides align to TRBD2. The germline CDR1 and CDR2 sequences are LGHNT and FRNRAP. This CDR3 has 18 amino acids. V gave up 4 bases and J gave up 2 bases; unmatched junction bases: 12. CDR3 nucleotide sequence: TGTGCTAGTGGTTCGAAACGAGGGACTAGCGTAGACACAGATACGCAGTATTTT. Protein: CASGSKRGTSVDTDTQYF. The complete variable domain, with remaining parts taken from reference TRBV12-5 and TRBJ2-3, reads DARVTQTPRHKVTEMGQEVTMRCQPILGHNTVFWYRQTMMQGLELLAYFRNRAPLDDSGMPKDRFSAEMPDATLATLKIQPSEPRDSAVYFCASGSKRGTSVDTDTQYFGPGTRLTVL.

The chain combines TRBV20-1 with TRBJ2-3, with 12 bases that match TRBD2. With 3 bases clipped from V and 6 bases from J, the junction kept 10 bases outside the gene matches. CDR3 length: 16 residues. Germline values: CDR1 DFQATT, CDR2 SNEGSKA (reference sequence). CDR3 coding DNA: TGCAGTGCTAGTATGACTAGCGGGGGTCGTGGGGATACGCAGTATTTT. It specifies CSASMTSGGRGDTQYF.

V usage is TRBV24-1 and J usage is TRBJ2-7, with D possibly matching TRBD2 (5 bases). With 4 bases removed from V and 5 bases from J, the gap between germline ends came to 17 bases. This CDR3 region has 15 residues. From germline, CDR1 is KGHDR and CDR2 SFDVKD. CDR3 DNA: TGTGCCACCAGTGACGCCGGGATCCCTGGCGACGAGCAGTACTTC. It specifies CATSDAGIPGDEQYF.

The chain uses TRBV27 and TRBJ2-7; tentatively, D is TRBD2 (6 bases). The germline gives CDR1 MNHEY, CDR2 SMNVEV (reference sequence). This CDR3 spans 14 amino acids. V was pared by 3 bases and J by 2 bases, with 11 bases between. The CDR3 region is CASSLEPGAYEQYF. The CDR3 DNA is TGTGCCAGCAGTTTGGAACCGGGAGCCTACGAGCAGTACTTC.

The rearrangement joins TRBV6-2 or TRBV6-3 to TRBJ1-5, with TRBD1 matching 10 bases. Trimming removed 6 bases from V and 4 bases from J; junction bases left unmatched: 12. The germline V gene encodes CDR1 MNHEY and CDR2 SVGEGT. The CDR3 has 17 amino acids. The CDR3 sequence: CASSSLSTDRGNQPQHF. The CDR3 coding sequence is TGTGCCAGCAGCTCCCTTTCCACGGACAGGGGGAATCAGCCCCAGCATTTT.

The CDR3 coding sequence is TGTGCCAGCAGTTTAAAGACTAGCGGCATCTACGAGCAGTACTTC. Amino acids: CASSLKTSGIYEQYF. The chain joins TRBV27 to TRBJ2-7; 9 nucleotides align to TRBD2. The J segment lost 3 bases and the V segment lost 2 bases, leaving 5 bases of the junction unmatched. Germline lookup yields CDR1 MNHEY and CDR2 SMNVEV (reference sequence). The CDR3 has 15 amino acids.

Concerning this clone: At the DNA level, this CDR3 is encoded by other sequences in the same sample as well. This chain joins TRBV3-1 (or the pseudogene TRBV3-2) and TRBJ1-5; no definite D call. Germline CDR1 reads LGHDT; CDR2 reads YNNKEL (reference sequence). This CDR3 spans 13 amino acids. The V and J ends lost 3 bases and 4 bases respectively, with 7 bases between them. CDR3 sequence (DNA): TGTGCCAGCAGCCAGGGAGGAAATCAGCCCCAGCATTTT. Residues: CASSQGGNQPQHF.

The gene calls are TRBV9 and TRBJ1-6, with 12 bases aligning to TRBD1. The length of the CDR3 is 19 residues. The trim removed 3 bases at V and 7 bases at J, leaving 14 bases unmatched. Germline assignment: CDR1 SGDLS and CDR2 YYNGEE. Written as DNA, the CDR3 is TGTGCCAGCAGCGAATATACTCCGGGACAGGGGGCTCGGAATTCACCCCTCCACTTT. Protein: CASSEYTPGQGARNSPLHF.

The CDR3 spells CASSPQVSPLHF. DNA for the CDR3: TGTGCCAGCAGTCCACAGGTGTCACCCCTCCACTTT. V usage is TRBV28 and J usage is TRBJ1-6; possible D gene TRBD1, 5 bases. CDR3 length: 12 residues. Trimming took 5 bases from V and 10 from J, leaving 9 bases between them. The germline CDR1 and CDR2 sequences are MDHEN and SYDVKM. The whole variable domain, remainder taken from reference TRBV28 and TRBJ1-6, is DVKVTQSSRYLVKRTGEKVFLECVQDMDHENMFWYRQDPGLGLRLIYFSYDVKMKEKGDIPEGYSVSREKKERFSLILESASTNQTSMYLCASSPQVSPLHFGNGTRLTVT.

The CDR3 DNA sequence: TGCGCCAGCAGCCTACAAGGACGTCCGGGACAGGGATCGGCTAACTATGGCTACACCTTC. Its translation: CASSLQGRPGQGSANYGYTF. J is TRBJ1-2 and V is TRBV5-1; the match to TRBD1 covers 9 bases. Germline CDR1 and CDR2: SGHRS and YFSETQ. The CDR3 covers 20 residues. The V segment lost 4 bases and the J segment 0 bases; nucleotides outside the gene matches: 19. Combining the CDR3 with reference TRBV5-1 and TRBJ1-2 gives the whole variable domain KAGVTQTPRYLIKTRGQQVTLSCSPISGHRSVSWYQQTPGQGLQFLFEYFSETQRNKGNFPGRFSGRQFSNSRSEMNVSTLELGDSALYLCASSLQGRPGQGSANYGYTFGSGTRLTVV.

This clone was detected only once. The chain couples TRBV6-5 to TRBJ1-1; the match to TRBD1 covers 8 bases. With 5 bases clipped from V and 4 bases from J, the junction kept 6 bases outside the gene matches. Germline CDR1 MNHEY, CDR2 SVGAGI. The CDR3 has 14 amino acids. This chain's CDR3 is CASSTKQGVTEAFF. DNA for the CDR3: TGTGCCAGCAGTACAAAACAGGGGGTCACTGAAGCTTTCTTT.

The chain joins TRBV30 to TRBJ1-2; TRBD1 is a possible D gene (6 bases). CDR1 is GTSNPN, CDR2 SVGIG, per germline (reference sequence). The CDR3 totals 14 residues. V was cut by 0 bases and J by 8 bases, with 16 bases left in between. The DNA for the CDR3 is TGTGCCTGGAGTGTGGAAATGGGGGCGAAGGGCTACACCTTC. This translates into CAWSVEMGAKGYTF.

The chain carries TRBV30 and TRBJ1-4; maybe TRBD1 (5 bases). The CDR3 runs 13 residues. The V gene lost 6 bases and the J gene lost 9 bases, with 17 bases spanning the gap. Per the germline V gene, CDR1 is GTSNPN and CDR2 is SVGIG (reference sequence). The CDR3 loop is CACSGSPSQKLFF. CDR3 DNA sequence: TGTGCCTGCTCAGGGTCTCCTAGTCAAAAACTGTTTTTT.

The chain joins TRBV19 to TRBJ2-4; D is perhaps TRBD2 (6 bases). The CDR3 runs 13 residues. Germline loops: CDR1 LNHDA, CDR2 SQIVND (reference sequence). V lost 10 bases and J lost 2, with 12 bases in between. Here the CDR3 reads CATGTDSKNIQYF. The CDR3, as DNA: TGTGCCACGGGGACTGATTCCAAAAACATTCAGTACTTC. Full variable domain (missing parts from reference TRBV19 and TRBJ2-4): DGGITQSPKYLFRKEGQNVTLSCEQNLNHDAMYWYRQDPGQGLRLIYYSQIVNDFQKGDIAEGYSVSREKKESFPLTVTSAQKNPTAFYLCATGTDSKNIQYFGAGTRLSVL.

This chain connects TRBV30 to TRBJ1-4; D not certain. Germline CDR1 GTSNPN, CDR2 SVGIG (reference sequence). The CDR3 sequence is 13 residues long. Trimming took off 1 base at V and 7 bases at J, with 10 bases between the two ends. DNA of the CDR3: TGTGCCTGGAGTGGACGCGGTGGTGAAAAACTGTTTTTT. Residues: CAWSGRGGEKLFF.

V is TRBV7-9 and J is TRBJ2-7; 8 bases map to TRBD1. Unmatched junction bases numbered 9, after V lost 1 base and J lost 4 bases. CDR3 length: 16 residues. Germline V gives CDR1 SEHNR, CDR2 FQNEAQ (reference sequence). This chain's CDR3 is CASSLGPGQGKYEQYF. The CDR3 coding sequence is TGTGCCAGCAGCTTAGGTCCTGGACAGGGAAAATACGAGCAGTACTTC.

This clone showed up just once. The gene calls are TRBV5-1 and TRBJ1-1; D is possibly TRBD1 (5 bases). Trimming removed 4 bases at V and 1 base at J, with 11 bases between. CDR1 and CDR2 (germline): SGHRS, YFSETQ. The CDR3 has 14 amino acids. The CDR3 sequence is CASSDGDRNTEAFF. DNA of the CDR3: TGCGCCAGCAGCGACGGCGACAGGAACACTGAAGCTTTCTTT.